This T cell receptor beta chain was sequenced during a study of blood T cells in healthy people across ages. Using a J-beta primer mix together with a sample-barcoded 5' primer, a second PCR was run for about 7 to 12 cycles. A tag from a template-switch adaptor with 12 random nucleotides marked each cDNA molecule. TCRdb called the 5' RACE reads again in MiXCR, with one record for every CDR3 protein. In the table there are fewer than 800,000 distinct CDR3 sequences, roughly 32% of which are singletons. The CDR3 is made up of 17 amino acids. The germline V gene has CDR1 KGHSH and CDR2 LQKENI. This clonotype has ten or more counts. An end of the junction differs from the germline gene, which may be a read error. Each sample gave at least 7 million isolated PBMCs.

The J gene is TRBJ1-2, the V gene TRBV18; 7 bases map to TRBD1. Sequenced sample: blood. This receptor was taken from a woman aged 80 or older in good health. The CDR3 bases are TGTGCCAGCTCACGTGCCTCCCCGGGACAGCCTAAGTATGGCTACACCTTC. As protein: CASSRASPGQPKYGYTF.